This passage covers 25 T cell receptor beta chains from one sample sequenced in a study of blood T cell repertoires in COVID-19. Profiling relied on immunoSEQ multiplex PCR, and the TCRdb table lists in-frame clones only, not all of them. Among around 370,000 clones listed, under 95% were seen once. The sample was peripheral blood. The receptor source for this set is a woman aged 18-29 years who had recovered from COVID-19.

The chain recombines TRBV20-1 with TRBJ1-2; D gene uncertain. Germline V gene lookup returns CDR1 DFQATT and CDR2 SNEGSKA (reference sequence). V shed 3 bases and J shed 4 bases, with 6 bases lying between them. The CDR3 runs to 11 residues. The CDR3 nucleotides are TGCAGTGCTAGTTACAGCTATGGCTACACCTTC. It specifies CSASYSYGYTF.

The genes are TRBV11-3 and TRBJ1-2; D gene ambiguous. The V gene's germline CDR1 is SGHNT and CDR2 YENEEA. The length of the CDR3 is 15 residues. V lost 3 bases to trimming and J lost 3 bases, with 14 bases between them. CDR3: CASSFYSSGDYGYTF. CDR3 DNA: TGTGCCAGCAGCTTTTATTCAAGTGGAGACTATGGCTACACCTTC. The entire variable domain, with the rest obtained from reference TRBV11-3 and TRBJ1-2, is as follows: EAGVVQSPRYKIIEKKQPVAFWCNPISGHNTLYWYLQNLGQGPELLIRYENEEAVDDSQLPKDRFSAERLKGVDSTLKIQPAELGDSAVYLCASSFYSSGDYGYTFGSGTRLTVV.

This sequence joins TRBV7-9 and TRBJ2-2; TRBD2 matches 13 bases. The CDR3 extends over 16 amino acids. Germline V lookup: CDR1 SEHNR, CDR2 FQNEAQ (reference sequence). The V gene end was trimmed by 5 bases and the J gene end by 5 bases; junction bases not matched to a gene: 5. The CDR3 loop is CASSGGLAGETGELFF. CDR3 nucleotides: TGTGCCAGCAGCGGTGGACTAGCGGGAGAAACCGGGGAGCTGTTTTTT.

The genes are TRBV6-5 and TRBJ2-7; 7 nucleotides match TRBD1. The germline CDR1 and CDR2 sequences are MNHEY and SVGAGI. CDR3 length: 13 residues. With 5 bases clipped from V and 0 bases from J, the junction kept 1 base outside the gene matches. CDR3 region: CASSRQGSYEQYV. The CDR3 nucleotides read TGTGCCAGCAGTCGACAGGGCTCCTACGAGCAGTACGTC.

In its sample, this clone was seen a few times. V is TRBV7-2 and J is TRBJ2-3; 7 bases map to TRBD2. Germline CDR1 SGHTA, CDR2 FQGNSA. The CDR3 has 16 residues. The trim removed 0 bases at V and 2 bases at J, leaving 5 bases unmatched. The CDR3 here is CASSLAGEGTTDTQYF. In nucleotides, the CDR3 is TGTGCCAGCAGCTTAGCGGGGGAGGGAACCACAGATACGCAGTATTTT.

This chain links TRBV19 with TRBJ2-3; 10 bases map to TRBD2. Trimming removed 1 base from V and 4 bases from J; junction bases left unmatched: 8. Per germline, CDR1 LNHDA and CDR2 SQIVND (reference sequence). The CDR3 has 17 residues. CDR3: CASSIGPAGGPPDTQYF. The CDR3 DNA reads TGTGCCAGTAGTATAGGCCCAGCGGGAGGGCCCCCAGATACGCAGTATTTT.

The rearrangement joins TRBV24-1 to TRBJ1-1, with TRBD1 matching 7 bases. Germline-derived CDR1 and CDR2 are KGHDR and SFDVKD. Unmatched junction bases numbered 8, after V lost 2 bases and J lost 3 bases. This CDR3 region has 16 residues. Written as DNA, the CDR3 is TGTGCCACCAGTGATTCTACAGGGGCTGGCTACACTGAAGCTTTCTTT. It yields the protein CATSDSTGAGYTEAFF.

CDR3 in amino acids: CSPLRQGLENSPLHF. The CDR3 DNA sequence: TGCAGCCCCCTAAGACAGGGACTTGAGAATTCACCCCTCCACTTT. The rearrangement joins TRBV29-1 to TRBJ1-6, with 7 bases identical to TRBD1. V shed 8 bases and J 7 bases; nucleotides not matched to a gene: 14. From germline, CDR1 is SQVTM and CDR2 ANQGSEA. The CDR3 consists of 15 residues.

This clone was detected a few times. The chain employs TRBV4-3 and TRBJ1-1; D perhaps matches TRBD1 (5 bases). Per germline, CDR1 LGHNA and CDR2 YSLEER. The V gene lost 0 bases and the J gene lost 0 bases, with 5 bases spanning the gap. The CDR3 extends over 14 amino acids. The CDR3 spells CASSQEQVNTEAFF. The CDR3 DNA follows: TGCGCCAGCAGCCAAGAACAGGTGAACACTGAAGCTTTCTTT.

The rearrangement joins TRBV10-3 to TRBJ1-1; the match to TRBD1 covers 9 bases. The junction had 7 bases not matched to a gene; V was cut back by 10 bases and J by 4 bases. The CDR3 runs 13 residues. From germline, CDR1 is ENHRY and CDR2 SYGVKD. DNA for the CDR3: TGTGCCACCTCGACAGGGGGGGCCACTGAAGCTTTCTTT. Translation gives CATSTGGATEAFF.

The rearrangement links TRBV28 to TRBJ2-1; 10 bases are a match to TRBD2. The CDR3 consists of 19 residues. The V gene's germline CDR1 is MDHEN and CDR2 SYDVKM. Trimming cost V 4 bases and J 0 bases; bases outside gene matches: 12. The CDR3 spells CASSWGTSDSQSSYNEQFF. CDR3 DNA sequence: TGTGCCAGCAGTTGGGGGACTAGCGATTCTCAGAGCTCCTACAATGAGCAGTTCTTC.

The chain carries TRBV29-1 and TRBJ1-2, with D tentatively TRBD1 (5 bases). The CDR3 covers 11 residues. Germline CDR1 is SQVTM and CDR2 is ANQGSEA. The germline V and J ends were trimmed by 6 bases and 7 bases, with 12 bases remaining between them. CDR3 coding DNA: TGCAGCGTAGGGGAAACGAGTGGCTACACCTTC. Translating it yields CSVGETSGYTF. The full variable domain, with the rest looked up from reference TRBV29-1 and TRBJ1-2, is SAVISQKPSRDICQRGTSLTIQCQVDSQVTMMFWYRQQPGQSLTLIATANQGSEATYESGFVIDKFPISRPNLTFSTLTVSNMSPEDSSIYLCSVGETSGYTFGSGTRLTVV.

This clone appeared many times. The chain links TRBV5-4 to TRBJ1-2; D perhaps matches TRBD1 (5 bases). Trimming cost V 3 bases and J 4 bases, with 10 bases left between them. Germline-derived CDR1 and CDR2 are SGHNT and YYREEE (reference sequence). CDR3 length equals 13 residues. This CDR3 is CASSSDSPYGYTF. In DNA form, the CDR3 reads TGTGCCAGCAGCTCCGACAGTCCCTATGGCTACACCTTC.

The J gene is TRBJ2-1, the V gene TRBV5-6; D gene ambiguous. The CDR3 runs 13 residues. Germline values: CDR1 SGHDT, CDR2 YYEEEE. V was cut by 4 bases and J by 8 bases, with 13 bases left in between. The CDR3 region has the DNA TGTGCCAGCAGCCTAGGTGGGTCGGATGAGCAGTTCTTC. It codes for CASSLGGSDEQFF.

The V gene is TRBV5-4, the J gene TRBJ1-6; weak D call: TRBD1 (5 bases). Trimming shortened V by 4 bases and J by 0 bases, and 17 bases separated the two germline ends. Germline CDR1 and CDR2: SGHNT and YYREEE (reference sequence). The CDR3 extends over 18 amino acids. The CDR3 nucleotides are TGTGCCAGCAGCACAAAAGCGGGGCCAGGCTCCTATAATTCACCCCTCCACTTT. This gives the protein CASSTKAGPGSYNSPLHF.

This sequence joins TRBV6-2 or TRBV6-3 and TRBJ2-3; a weak D match, TRBD2 (6 bases). Germline V gene data show CDR1 as MNHEY and CDR2 as SVGEGT. V dropped 4 bases and J dropped 6 bases, with 20 bases sitting between them. This CDR3 is 16 amino acids long. The CDR3 DNA reads as TGTGCCAGCAGTTTTGCACAAACTGATACTAGCGATACGCAGTATTTT. This sequence encodes CASSFAQTDTSDTQYF.

J is TRBJ1-2 and V is TRBV6-1; no firm D call. There are 14 residues in the CDR3. V was shortened by 2 bases and J by 0 bases, with 7 bases between the two germline ends. The V gene's germline CDR1 is MNHNS and CDR2 SASEGT. The CDR3 here is CASSESTPNYGYTF. DNA of the CDR3: TGTGCCAGCAGTGAAAGCACCCCTAACTATGGCTACACCTTC.

J is TRBJ2-1 and V is TRBV10-3; D might be TRBD2 (6 bases). CDR1 and CDR2 (germline): ENHRY, SYGVKD. This CDR3 is 14 amino acids long. V lost 7 bases to trimming and J lost 6 bases, with 16 bases between them. CDR3 nucleotide sequence: TGTGCCATCACGTCCAGCGGGCATATCAATGAGCAGTTCTTC. Its protein product is CAITSSGHINEQFF.

The chain recombines TRBV9 with TRBJ2-5, with 9 bases lining up with TRBD2. Germline CDR1 and CDR2: SGDLS and YYNGEE. The ends lost 0 bases at V and 5 bases at J; junction bases unmatched: 5. This CDR3 region has 15 residues. This chain's CDR3 is CASSVDSGSGETQYF. The CDR3 DNA is TGTGCCAGCAGCGTAGATAGCGGGAGTGGGGAGACCCAGTACTTC.

This chain links TRBV11-3 with TRBJ2-2; perhaps TRBD2 as D (6 bases). Germline loops: CDR1 SGHNT, CDR2 YENEEA. CDR3 length: 16 amino acids. Trimming took 4 bases from V and 7 from J, leaving 19 bases between them. The CDR3 loop reads CASSSWGGGMGGELFF. CDR3 in DNA: TGTGCCAGCAGCTCCTGGGGTGGCGGGATGGGCGGGGAGCTGTTTTTT.

The chain recombines TRBV3-1 (or the pseudogene TRBV3-2) with TRBJ2-1; maybe TRBD2 (6 bases). This CDR3 region has 14 residues. Germline values: CDR1 LGHDT, CDR2 YNNKEL (reference sequence). V was trimmed by 3 bases and J by 7 bases, leaving 13 bases between them. CDR3 in DNA: TGTGCCAGCAGCCATAGCGGCCTTGGGAATGAGCAGTTCTTC. Its translation is CASSHSGLGNEQFF.

This clone was seen a handful of times. The chain employs TRBV24-1 and TRBJ2-5; no firm D call. This CDR3 contains 11 residues. The V end was cut by 9 bases, the J end by 7 bases, with 11 bases between. Germline V gives CDR1 KGHDR, CDR2 SFDVKD. The CDR3 bases are TGTGCCACCCCCGTTTTAGTGACCCAGTACTTC. It codes for CATPVLVTQYF.

The chain is built from TRBV5-1 and TRBJ1-1; D possibly corresponds to TRBD1 (6 bases). This CDR3 is 15 amino acids long. The germline gives CDR1 SGHRS, CDR2 YFSETQ. V lost 3 bases, J lost 5 bases, and 17 bases lay in between. The CDR3, as DNA: TGCGCCAGCAGCTGGGGGAAACAGGGAAGTACTGAAGCTTTCTTT. Its protein is CASSWGKQGSTEAFF.

This sequence joins TRBV11-2 and TRBJ1-1; D remains unclear. The V and J ends lost 2 bases and 5 bases respectively, with 18 bases between them. Germline CDR1 and CDR2: SGHAT and FQNNGV. The CDR3 totals 16 residues. The CDR3 nucleotides read TGTGCCAGCAGCTTATCCCGGCCGAGGGAGGGAACTGAAGCTTTCTTT. As protein: CASSLSRPREGTEAFF.

This chain connects TRBV6-2 or TRBV6-3 to TRBJ1-1, with 11 bases matching TRBD1. Germline values: CDR1 MNHEY, CDR2 SVGEGT. Losses at the gene ends were 2 bases for V and 6 bases for J; bases not matched to a gene: 11. This CDR3 contains 17 residues. The CDR3 DNA follows: TGTGCCAGCAGTTACCCAACCGCCGGGACAGGGGGAGCTGAAGCTTTCTTT. Encoded protein: CASSYPTAGTGGAEAFF.